These 4 T cell receptor beta chains originate from one sample sequenced in a study of cytomegalovirus exposure and HLA in healthy donors. Some clones are missing from TCRdb's copy, which holds only in-frame ones; the method was immunoSEQ multiplex PCR. The sample includes 100,000 to 150,000 clones, roughly 89% seen only once; the top ten take 1.2%. The sequencing sample was made of PBMCs. These receptors came from a woman in her late teens or twenties in good health and CMV-seronegative.

The chain carries TRBV2 and TRBJ1-1; D not certain. CDR1 is SNHLY and CDR2 is FYNNEI in the germline V gene. CDR3 length: 12 amino acids. Trimming took off 4 bases at V and 6 bases at J, with 9 bases between the two ends. The CDR3 region is CASSAQVAEAFF. The CDR3 region has the DNA TGTGCCAGCAGTGCCCAGGTCGCTGAAGCTTTCTTT.

V usage is TRBV19 and J usage is TRBJ2-2, with unresolved D. In germline, CDR1 is LNHDA, CDR2 SQIVND (reference sequence). V was cut by 3 bases and J by 6 bases, with 14 bases left in between. This CDR3 is 15 amino acids long. CDR3 residues: CASSIKSVKPGELFF. The CDR3 nucleotides read TGTGCCAGTAGTATTAAGAGCGTAAAACCCGGGGAGCTGTTTTTT.

The rearrangement links TRBV13 to TRBJ1-2, with 10 positions matching TRBD1. Trimming cost V 5 bases and J 4 bases; bases outside gene matches: 4. CDR3 length: 14 residues. Germline CDR1 reads PRHDT; CDR2 reads FYEKMQ (reference sequence). As DNA, the CDR3 is TGTGCCAGCAGCCGGGGGACAGGGGCCTATGGCTACACCTTC. Its protein product is CASSRGTGAYGYTF.

The chain is built from TRBV7-6 and TRBJ2-1; D is ambiguous. The V end was cut by 4 bases, the J end by 10 bases, with 20 bases between. CDR3 length equals 15 residues. CDR1 is SGHVS and CDR2 is FNYEAQ in the germline V gene. Written as DNA, the CDR3 is TGTGCCAGCAGCTCTCCGCAGAGAGCCCCTAGGGAGCAGTTCTTC. It encodes CASSSPQRAPREQFF.